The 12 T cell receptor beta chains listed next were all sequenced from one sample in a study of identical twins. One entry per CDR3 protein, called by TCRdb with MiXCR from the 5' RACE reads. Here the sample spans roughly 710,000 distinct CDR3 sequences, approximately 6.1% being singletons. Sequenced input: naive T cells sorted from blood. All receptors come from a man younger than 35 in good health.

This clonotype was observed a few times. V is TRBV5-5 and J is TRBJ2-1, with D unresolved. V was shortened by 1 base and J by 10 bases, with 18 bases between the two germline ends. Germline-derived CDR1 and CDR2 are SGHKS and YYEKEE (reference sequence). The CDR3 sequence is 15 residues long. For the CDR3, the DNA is TGTGCCAGCAGCTTGAGGACCAATCCCCAGAGCGAGCAGTTCTTC. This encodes CASSLRTNPQSEQFF. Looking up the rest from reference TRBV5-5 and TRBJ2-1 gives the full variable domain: DAGVTQSPTHLIKTRGQQVTLRCSPISGHKSVSWYQQVLGQGPQFIFQYYEKEERGRGNFPDRFSARQFPNYSSELNVNALLLGDSALYLCASSLRTNPQSEQFFGPGTRLTVL.

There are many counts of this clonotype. CDR3 protein: CASSYTNLNPMNTEAFF. The CDR3 nucleotides are TGTGCCAGCAGTTATACAAACCTTAACCCTATGAACACTGAAGCTTTCTTT. The rearrangement links TRBV27 to TRBJ1-1; no firm D call. From germline, CDR1 is MNHEY and CDR2 SMNVEV (reference sequence). V was cut by 4 bases and J by 0 bases, with 18 bases left in between. This CDR3 is 17 amino acids long.

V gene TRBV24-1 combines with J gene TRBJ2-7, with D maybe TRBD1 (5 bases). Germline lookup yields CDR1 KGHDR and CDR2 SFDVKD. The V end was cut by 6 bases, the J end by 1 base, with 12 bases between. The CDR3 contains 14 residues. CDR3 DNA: TGTGCCACCAGTCGCACAGGAAAGTCCTACGAGCAGTACTTC. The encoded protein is CATSRTGKSYEQYF.

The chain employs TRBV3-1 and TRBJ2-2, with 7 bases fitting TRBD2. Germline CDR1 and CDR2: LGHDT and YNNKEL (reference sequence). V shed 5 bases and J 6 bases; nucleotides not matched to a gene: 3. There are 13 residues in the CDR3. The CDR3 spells CASSKRDPGELFF. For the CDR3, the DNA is TGTGCCAGCAGCAAGCGGGACCCCGGGGAGCTGTTTTTT.

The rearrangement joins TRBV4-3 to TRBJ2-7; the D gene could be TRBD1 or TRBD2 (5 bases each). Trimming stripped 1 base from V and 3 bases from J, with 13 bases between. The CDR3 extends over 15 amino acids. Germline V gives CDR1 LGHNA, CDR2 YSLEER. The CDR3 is CASSQAPGPGYEQYF. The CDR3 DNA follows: TGCGCCAGCAGCCAAGCCCCGGGACCAGGCTACGAGCAGTACTTC.

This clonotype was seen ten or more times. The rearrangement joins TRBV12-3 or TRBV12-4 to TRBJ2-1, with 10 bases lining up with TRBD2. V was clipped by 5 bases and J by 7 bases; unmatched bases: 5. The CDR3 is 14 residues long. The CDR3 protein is CASSRAGGSNEQFF. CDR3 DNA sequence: TGTGCCAGCAGTCGAGCGGGAGGGTCGAATGAGCAGTTCTTC.

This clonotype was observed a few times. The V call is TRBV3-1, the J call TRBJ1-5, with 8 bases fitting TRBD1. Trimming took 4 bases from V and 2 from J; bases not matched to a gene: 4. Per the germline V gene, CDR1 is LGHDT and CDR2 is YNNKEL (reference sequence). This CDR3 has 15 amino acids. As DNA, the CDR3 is TGTGCCAGCAGCCCGTCAGGGGGCCGCAATCAGCCCCAGCATTTT. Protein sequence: CASSPSGGRNQPQHF.

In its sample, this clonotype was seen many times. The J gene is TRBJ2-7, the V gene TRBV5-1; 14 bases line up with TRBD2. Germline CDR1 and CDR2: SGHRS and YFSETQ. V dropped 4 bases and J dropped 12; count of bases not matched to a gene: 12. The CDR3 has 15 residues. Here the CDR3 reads CASSPWTSGRRESYV. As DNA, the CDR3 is TGCGCCAGCAGCCCTTGGACTAGCGGGAGGCGAGAGTCGTACGTC.

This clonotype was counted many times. CDR3 residues: CASSLSRDRERDEQFF. For the CDR3, the DNA is TGTGCCAGCAGTCTCTCGCGGGACAGGGAAAGGGATGAGCAGTTCTTC. J is TRBJ2-1 and V is TRBV12-3 or TRBV12-4, with 9 bases identical to TRBD1. Unmatched junction bases numbered 13, after V lost 5 bases and J lost 8 bases. This CDR3 has 16 amino acids.

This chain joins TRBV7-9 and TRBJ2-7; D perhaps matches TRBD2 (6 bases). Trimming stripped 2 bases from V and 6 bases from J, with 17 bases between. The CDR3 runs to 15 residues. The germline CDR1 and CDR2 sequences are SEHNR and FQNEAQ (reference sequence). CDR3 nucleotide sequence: TGTGCCAGCAGCTTAACCCGGGGGAGAGGTCGCGAGCAGTACTTC. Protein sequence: CASSLTRGRGREQYF.

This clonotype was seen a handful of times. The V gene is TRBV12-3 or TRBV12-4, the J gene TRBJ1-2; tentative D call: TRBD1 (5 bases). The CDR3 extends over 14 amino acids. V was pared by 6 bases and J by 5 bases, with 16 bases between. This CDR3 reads CASRHMGLMYGYTF. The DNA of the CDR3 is TGTGCCAGCAGACATATGGGACTGATGTATGGCTACACCTTC.

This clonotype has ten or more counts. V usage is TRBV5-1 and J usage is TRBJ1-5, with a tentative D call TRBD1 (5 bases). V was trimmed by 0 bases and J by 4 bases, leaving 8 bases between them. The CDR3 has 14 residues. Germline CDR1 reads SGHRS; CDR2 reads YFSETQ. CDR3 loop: CASSLGGPNQPQHF. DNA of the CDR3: TGCGCCAGCAGCTTGGGGGGCCCGAATCAGCCCCAGCATTTT.